Included here is one T cell receptor beta chain sequence, with context. Its antigen is not identified. This sample was taken from a study of cytomegalovirus exposure and HLA in healthy donors. The PCR employed 60 Vbeta primers together with 13 Jbeta primers. The data were produced by immunoSEQ multiplex PCR, yet TCRdb's version contains in-frame clones alone and is incomplete. The sample has approximately 150,000 clones, 60% to 80% seen once. This CDR3 is built from 15 residues. V lost 2 bases and J lost 2; bases outside the gene matches: 5. Germline CDR1 is SGHRS and CDR2 is YFSETQ. Study-level points and caveats: Reportedly, fewer N-insertions than the approximately 650-donor mean appeared in an Asian-associated ancestry cluster in a later analysis.

The receptor's source is a man aged 30 to 39 in good health and CMV-seropositive. The chain combines TRBV5-1 with TRBJ2-7; 9 positions agree with TRBD1. The material sequenced was PBMCs. The CDR3 here is CASSFDRGVTYEQYF. Written as DNA, the CDR3 is TGCGCCAGCAGCTTCGACAGGGGGGTGACCTACGAGCAGTACTTC.